Listed below are T cell receptor beta chains from one sample, sequenced in a study of T cells in Graves' hyperthyroidism and ophthalmopathy. TCRdb recomputed calls from the multiplex PCR reads with MiXCR, one row per CDR3 protein. The data show about 600,000 distinct CDR3 sequences, with around 15% seen just once and approximately 13% held by the top ten. What was sequenced was blood. The origin of the receptors is a woman in her forties or fifties with Graves' ophthalmopathy. CDR3s leave out the opening cysteine and the closing phenylalanine or tryptophan. Each record gives: V gene, CDR3 protein.

TRBV10-3,AISSGSMAYNEQF
TRBV7-9,ASTKGQEETQY
TRBV24-1,ATSDQRDLSNEQY
TRBV12-3/TRBV12-4,ASSLFLGQGTGNTIY
TRBV7-2,ASSRVSFAGELF
TRBV29-1,SVVLLAGELF
TRBV19,ASRPTTGTHNSPLH
TRBV20-1,SARYREAYNDEQF
TRBV7-9,ASGLARAGYEQY
TRBV10-3,AIQPGVETTPQY
TRBV9,ASSVSYSLSYEQY
TRBV5-1,ASSLVPLNTGELF
TRBV7-9,VSSLGRTYGYT
TRBV27,ASSSQRLGSYNEQF
TRBV7-7,ASSLVRGVETQY
TRBV4-3,ASSQAGLAGSTQY
TRBV7-2,ASSWRTGTNTEAF
TRBV15,ATSRDFGQPQH
TRBV20-1,SARLAGGANTGELF
TRBV28,ASSPMGGRSFYEQY
TRBV9,ASSETGGTFGEQY
TRBV27,ASSPLGSGNEKLF
TRBV3-1,ASSQRLDNEQF
TRBV30,AWSVGGGRTDTQY
TRBV6-2/TRBV6-3,ASSFTGLLNYGYT
TRBV3-1,ASSQGFGQGSNEKLF
TRBV5-8,ASSLGQGASGGEQY
TRBV3-1,ASSPVDFYNEQF
TRBV14,ASSQRDRTYNEQF
TRBV9,ASTRGSVSDTQY
TRBV24-1,ATSDARTTSYNEQF
TRBV5-1,ASSIQGRETQY
TRBV7-3,ASRPHRTAEAF
TRBV29-1,SVHLWTGRNTEAF
TRBV7-2,ASSRGTSGSWRYNEQF
TRBV12-3/TRBV12-4,ASSSAGTGTNEQF
TRBV18,ASSPSRDSYEQY
TRBV20-1,SAREGSNTDTQY
TRBV6-9,ASSYTGQSYEQY
TRBV11-1,ASSLDRDPGELF
TRBV13,ASSFFWSKSYNEQF
TRBV2,ASSEGLAGVHEQY
TRBV7-2,ASSLGPGDYGYT